The 32 T cell receptor beta chains in this list originate from one sample, sequenced in a study of PD-L1 blockade in urothelial cancer. Sequenced by immunoSEQ multiplex PCR; TCRdb stores in-frame clones only, minus some. The table lists 45,000 to 65,000 clones, under 90% of them singletons. Here the sequenced sample was PBMCs, taken around atezolizumab (anti-PD-L1) treatment. The receptors shown here come from a man aged 35-49 years with urothelial cancer.

The CDR3 region is CASSPVAGGPYEQYF. DNA of the CDR3: TGTGCCAGCAGCCCGGTCGCGGGAGGGCCCTACGAGCAGTACTTC. The chain has TRBV11-2 and TRBJ2-7; 9 nucleotides line up with TRBD2. The germline V gene encodes CDR1 SGHAT and CDR2 FQNNGV. The V and J ends lost 5 bases and 2 bases, in that order; junction bases with no gene match: 7. The CDR3 is 15 residues long.

The genes are TRBV29-1 and TRBJ2-1, with 8 bases that match TRBD1. Germline V gene data show CDR1 as SQVTM and CDR2 as ANQGSEA. The CDR3 has 12 residues. The V gene end was trimmed by 6 bases and the J gene end by 8 bases; junction bases not matched to a gene: 6. This CDR3 reads CSVYDRGYEQFF. DNA for the CDR3: TGCAGCGTATACGACAGGGGCTATGAGCAGTTCTTC.

The gene calls are TRBV5-8 and TRBJ1-3; D is undetermined. Trimming removed 0 bases at V and 3 bases at J, with 7 bases between. The CDR3 is 14 amino acids. The germline CDR1 and CDR2 sequences are SGHTS and YDEGEE. In DNA form, the CDR3 reads TGTGCCAGCAGCTTGGAAGGACTTGGAAACACCATATATTTT. The encoded protein is CASSLEGLGNTIYF.

V usage is TRBV9 and J usage is TRBJ2-7; a weak D match, TRBD1 (7 bases). The CDR3 runs to 14 residues. Germline values: CDR1 SGDLS, CDR2 YYNGEE. With 7 bases removed from V and 4 bases from J, the gap between germline ends came to 18 bases. The CDR3 DNA reads TGTGCCAGCGGGCCAGGGGGGCGCAAATACGAGCAGTACTTC. Its translation: CASGPGGRKYEQYF.

This CDR3 is CASSRGTGNEQFF. In nucleotides, the CDR3 is TGCGCCAGCAGCCGGGGGACAGGAAATGAGCAGTTCTTC. The chain combines TRBV4-3 with TRBJ2-1; TRBD1 aligns across 8 bases. Trimming removed 4 bases from V and 7 bases from J; junction bases left unmatched: 3. The CDR3 runs to 13 residues. The germline CDR1 and CDR2 sequences are LGHNA and YSLEER.

This clone appeared once. The chain links TRBV30 to TRBJ2-7; D is possibly TRBD2 (5 bases). Germline CDR1 is GTSNPN and CDR2 is SVGIG (reference sequence). Trimming took off 1 base at V and 2 bases at J, with 9 bases between the two ends. This CDR3 is built from 13 residues. The CDR3 here is CAWSGRSAYEQYF. CDR3 DNA sequence: TGTGCCTGGAGTGGGAGGTCAGCCTACGAGCAGTACTTC.

The chain recombines TRBV2 with TRBJ2-6; 9 nucleotides align to TRBD2. Germline CDR1 SNHLY, CDR2 FYNNEI. J lost 0 bases, V lost 6 bases, and 3 bases had no gene match. The CDR3 loop spans 16 amino acids. CDR3 in amino acids: CASRLAGLSGANVLTF. In DNA form, the CDR3 reads TGTGCCAGCAGGCTAGCGGGACTCTCTGGGGCCAACGTCCTGACTTTC.

There are a few counts of this clone. The chain has TRBV9 and TRBJ2-5, with a possible D match to TRBD1 (7 bases). Trimming shortened V by 4 bases and J by 5 bases, and 15 bases separated the two germline ends. Germline CDR1 and CDR2: SGDLS and YYNGEE. CDR3 length equals 14 residues. The CDR3 spells CASSPRTGGETQYF. DNA of the CDR3: TGTGCCAGCAGCCCCCGGACAGGAGGGGAGACCCAGTACTTC.

The V gene is TRBV2, the J gene TRBJ2-6, with a weak D call TRBD1 (5 bases). The germline CDR1 and CDR2 sequences are SNHLY and FYNNEI. Trimming left V 7 bases short and J 4 bases short, with 17 bases between. CDR3 size: 16 residues. This CDR3 is CASTTRSQAGANVLTF. The CDR3 nucleotides read TGTGCCAGCACCACCAGGTCACAGGCCGGGGCCAACGTCCTGACTTTC.

The rearrangement links TRBV2 to TRBJ1-5; no reliable D call. The V end was cut by 4 bases, the J end by 5 bases, with 9 bases between. Germline CDR1 is SNHLY and CDR2 is FYNNEI. This CDR3 is built from 13 residues. The CDR3 sequence: CASSGQRDQPQHF. The CDR3 DNA reads as TGTGCCAGCAGTGGGCAGCGTGATCAGCCCCAGCATTTT.

The chain employs TRBV4-1 and TRBJ2-1, with D possibly TRBD1 on 5 matching bases. The CDR3 loop spans 13 amino acids. The germline V gene has CDR1 MGHRA and CDR2 YSYEKL. Trimming stripped 1 base from V and 8 bases from J, with 9 bases between. CDR3 nucleotide sequence: TGCGCCAGCAGCCAAGCCAGGGCTTATGAGCAGTTCTTC. Translating gives CASSQARAYEQFF.

The chain employs TRBV7-9 and TRBJ1-2, with 11 nucleotides matching TRBD1. Losses at the gene ends were 5 bases for V and 6 bases for J; bases not matched to a gene: 11. The V gene's germline CDR1 is SEHNR and CDR2 FQNEAQ (reference sequence). CDR3 size: 16 residues. The CDR3 region has the DNA TGTGCCAGCAGCCCTACCGGGACAGGGGGGACGGATGGCTACACCTTC. It encodes CASSPTGTGGTDGYTF. Based on the CDR3 plus reference TRBV7-9 and TRBJ1-2, the full variable domain is DTGVSQNPRHKITKRGQNVTFRCDPISEHNRLYWYRQTLGQGPEFLTYFQNEAQLEKSRLLSDRFSAERPKGSFSTLEIQRTEQGDSAMYLCASSPTGTGGTDGYTFGSGTRLTVV.

The chain employs TRBV5-4 and TRBJ2-5; TRBD2 matches 13 bases. V was pared by 2 bases and J by 5 bases, with 0 bases of the junction left unmatched. The V gene's germline CDR1 is SGHNT and CDR2 YYREEE (reference sequence). The CDR3 length is 14 residues. The CDR3 loop reads CASSLLAGGETQYF. CDR3 nucleotide sequence: TGTGCCAGCAGCTTACTAGCGGGAGGGGAGACCCAGTACTTC.

The genes are TRBV4-1 and TRBJ2-1; 10 bases match TRBD2. CDR1 MGHRA and CDR2 YSYEKL come from the germline V gene. V dropped 1 base and J dropped 0; count of bases not matched to a gene: 3. The CDR3 totals 17 residues. CDR3 loop: CASSQGVAGGSYNEQFF. CDR3 in DNA: TGCGCCAGCAGCCAAGGAGTAGCGGGAGGCTCCTACAATGAGCAGTTCTTC.

The chain recombines TRBV5-1 with TRBJ2-7; 11 bases match TRBD2. Germline loops: CDR1 SGHRS, CDR2 YFSETQ. J was trimmed by 5 bases and V by 4 bases; bases with no gene match: 8. The CDR3 consists of 15 residues. CDR3 region: CASSTTSGSPHEQYF. CDR3 in DNA: TGCGCCAGCAGCACTACTAGCGGGAGTCCCCACGAGCAGTACTTC.

The chain combines TRBV6-5 with TRBJ2-2; 10 bases align to TRBD2. Per germline, CDR1 MNHEY and CDR2 SVGAGI. Trimming took 8 bases from V and 2 from J; bases not matched to a gene: 5. The CDR3 is 15 amino acids. The CDR3 nucleotides read TGTGCCAGCGCCCTACTAGCGGGAAACACCGGGGAGCTGTTTTTT. Translating it yields CASALLAGNTGELFF.

As regards this clone: An end of the junction does not agree with germline; a read error may underlie this. The rearrangement joins TRBV7-9 to TRBJ1-1; 8 bases are a match to TRBD1. The CDR3 spans 15 residues. CDR1 is SEHNR and CDR2 is FQNEAQ in the germline V gene (reference sequence). The CDR3 sequence is CASSPTDRANAEAFF. The CDR3 nucleotides read TGTGCCAGCAGCCCTACGGACAGGGCGAACGCTGAAGCTTTCTTT.

This clone has a count of ten or more. CDR3 nucleotide sequence: TGTGCCAGCAGTTTCTCAGGATCCGACGAAGAGACCCAGTACTTC. Translation gives CASSFSGSDEETQYF. The chain uses TRBV27 and TRBJ2-5; D is undetermined. Trimming took off 3 bases at V and 3 bases at J, with 14 bases between the two ends. The CDR3 has 15 amino acids. Germline CDR1 is MNHEY and CDR2 is SMNVEV (reference sequence).

This chain uses TRBV7-2 with TRBJ2-1, with TRBD1 as a possible D gene (5 bases). CDR1 and CDR2 from the germline V gene are SGHTA and FQGNSA. The CDR3 extends over 15 amino acids. Trimming stripped 6 bases from V and 0 bases from J, with 12 bases between. Written as DNA, the CDR3 is TGTGCCAGCAGAGAAGGGGTAGCCTCCTACAATGAGCAGTTCTTC. Its protein product is CASREGVASYNEQFF.

J is TRBJ2-5 and V is TRBV4-3; TRBD1 is a possible D gene (5 bases). Germline V gene lookup returns CDR1 LGHNA and CDR2 YSLEER. This CDR3 is built from 15 residues. Trimming took 0 bases from V and 5 from J, leaving 13 bases between them. In DNA form, the CDR3 reads TGCGCCAGCAGCCAAGAGCTAGGGGTAGGGGAGACCCAGTACTTC. Amino acids: CASSQELGVGETQYF.

This chain's CDR3 is CASSINRGTYEQYF. CDR3 bases: TGTGCCAGTAGTATAAACAGGGGAACCTACGAGCAGTACTTC. The V gene is TRBV19, the J gene TRBJ2-7; 7 bases line up with TRBD1. This CDR3 has 14 amino acids. Germline CDR1 and CDR2: LNHDA and SQIVND (reference sequence). Trimming at V came to 2 bases and at J to 2 bases, leaving 3 bases not matched to a gene.

The gene calls are TRBV19 and TRBJ1-1; no reliable D call. CDR1 and CDR2 from the germline V gene are LNHDA and SQIVND (reference sequence). Trimming took 9 bases from V and 1 from J, leaving 12 bases between them. This CDR3 contains 13 residues. CDR3 sequence (DNA): TGTGCCAGCTGTAGGGAGGCGAACACTGAAGCTTTCTTT. Translation: CASCREANTEAFF.

The genes are TRBV7-6 and TRBJ2-5; TRBD2 agrees at 8 bases. There are 15 residues in the CDR3. Trimming removed 5 bases from V and 2 bases from J; junction bases left unmatched: 7. CDR1 is SGHVS, CDR2 FNYEAQ, per germline. The DNA of the CDR3 is TGTGCCAGCAGCGCTGCGGGAGGCCCTCAAGAGACCCAGTACTTC. It codes for CASSAAGGPQETQYF. Drawing the rest from reference TRBV7-6 and TRBJ2-5, the complete variable domain is GAGVSQSPRYKVTKRGQDVALRCDPISGHVSLYWYRQALGQGPEFLTYFNYEAQQDKSGLPNDRFSAERPEGSISTLTIQRTEQRDSAMYRCASSAAGGPQETQYFGPGTRLLVL.

The chain recombines TRBV27 with TRBJ1-1, with 7 nucleotides matching TRBD1. Germline lookup yields CDR1 MNHEY and CDR2 SMNVEV (reference sequence). The CDR3 length is 13 residues. J lost 3 bases, V lost 6 bases, and 4 bases had no gene match. CDR3 residues: CASRRQGYTEAFF. CDR3 coding DNA: TGTGCCAGCAGACGACAGGGATACACTGAAGCTTTCTTT.

Only a few counts were recorded for this clone. The chain is built from TRBV29-1 and TRBJ1-1; D is unresolved. Trimming left V 6 bases short and J 1 base short, with 9 bases between. There are 12 residues in the CDR3. Germline-derived CDR1 and CDR2 are SQVTM and ANQGSEA. The CDR3 coding sequence is TGCAGCGTCAAACCCGGGAACACTGAAGCTTTCTTT. As protein: CSVKPGNTEAFF.

V gene TRBV10-3 combines with J gene TRBJ1-5; D is possibly TRBD1 (5 bases). CDR3 length equals 13 residues. The germline gives CDR1 ENHRY, CDR2 SYGVKD. Trimming stripped 6 bases from V and 7 bases from J, with 13 bases between. CDR3 in amino acids: CAIRQGEEQPQHF. The CDR3 DNA reads as TGTGCCATCAGACAAGGGGAGGAACAGCCCCAGCATTTT.

As for this clone: The same CDR3 arises from other DNA sequences in this sample as well. The chain links TRBV2 to TRBJ2-7; D is unclear. The length of the CDR3 is 12 residues. V lost 1 base and J 6 bases, leaving 7 bases between the germline ends. Looked up from germline, CDR1 is SNHLY and CDR2 is FYNNEI. The CDR3 region has the DNA TGTGCCAGCAGTGAAGAACCGGGCGAGCAGTACTTC. This encodes CASSEEPGEQYF. Filled out from reference TRBV2 and TRBJ2-7, the complete variable domain reads EPEVTQTPSHQVTQMGQEVILRCVPISNHLYFYWYRQILGQKVEFLVSFYNNEISEKSEIFDDQFSVERPDGSNFTLKIRSTKLEDSAMYFCASSEEPGEQYFGPGTRLTVT.

The rearrangement joins TRBV6-5 to TRBJ2-5; D not certain. V was trimmed by 4 bases and J by 6 bases, leaving 9 bases between them. From germline, CDR1 is MNHEY and CDR2 SVGAGI. The CDR3 covers 12 residues. The CDR3 loop reads CASSSPRQTQYF. CDR3 nucleotide sequence: TGTGCCAGCAGTTCCCCTAGGCAGACCCAGTACTTC.

This rearrangement joins TRBV11-3 to TRBJ2-1; 8 nucleotides line up with TRBD1. This CDR3 comprises 15 residues. Trimming removed 4 bases from V and 1 base from J; junction bases left unmatched: 3. The V gene's germline CDR1 is SGHNT and CDR2 YENEEA. DNA of the CDR3: TGTGCCAGCAGCTCGACAGGGGCTTCCTACAATGAGCAGTTCTTC. Translating it yields CASSSTGASYNEQFF.

This clone has at least ten counts. The V and J genes are TRBV30 and TRBJ2-1; 7 positions match TRBD2. J lost 0 bases, V lost 1 base, and 6 bases had no gene match. The CDR3 is made up of 16 amino acids. Germline V gene lookup returns CDR1 GTSNPN and CDR2 SVGIG (reference sequence). CDR3 loop: CAWSAGGRGSYNEQFF. CDR3 coding DNA: TGTGCCTGGAGTGCAGGCGGGAGAGGCTCCTACAATGAGCAGTTCTTC.

J is TRBJ1-2 and V is TRBV7-2; no firm D call. Germline V lookup: CDR1 SGHTA, CDR2 FQGNSA. This CDR3 is 13 amino acids long. V dropped 5 bases and J dropped 7 bases, with 14 bases sitting between them. Here the CDR3 reads CASSPYPEAGYTF. The CDR3 bases are TGTGCCAGCAGCCCCTACCCCGAGGCTGGCTACACCTTC.

The rearrangement joins TRBV6-1 to TRBJ1-4; possibly TRBD1 for D (5 bases). V lost 2 bases and J 3 bases, leaving 10 bases between the germline ends. Germline V gene lookup returns CDR1 MNHNS and CDR2 SASEGT. This CDR3 is 15 amino acids long. CDR3 nucleotides: TGTGCCAGCAGTGAAAGGGGTTGGGCTAATGAAAAACTGTTTTTT. Translated: CASSERGWANEKLFF.